The rows below give T cell receptor beta chains drawn from one sample of a study of T cell changes during pregnancy in multiple sclerosis. Assay: immunoSEQ multiplex PCR; the TCRdb copy retains only in-frame clones and omits some. The sample records about 41,000 clones, roughly nine tenths being singletons. The sample here was CD4+ T cells from peripheral blood mononuclear cells, taken in the first trimester of pregnancy. The source of these receptors is a female donor with multiple sclerosis, enrolled in a pregnancy study. The CDR3 runs from the conserved cysteine through the conserved F or W. The D gene is left open where the match is weak. Size is omitted from some rows. Given values are once, few, many or a class for expanded clones.

j_call v_call clone_size d_call cdr3_nt cdr3_aa
TRBJ2-7 TRBV6-6 . TRBD1 TGTGCCAGCACTGAACCCGGGACAGGGACCTACGAGCAGTACTTC CASTEPGTGTYEQYF
TRBJ1-1 TRBV5-1 . . TGCGCCAGCAGCTTAGGGTTGGGACAAATGAACACTGAAGCTTTCTTT CASSLGLGQMNTEAFF
TRBJ2-6 TRBV7-2 . . TGTGCCAGCAGCTTAGCAGGGGCTGGGGCCAACGTCCTGACTTTC CASSLAGAGANVLTF
TRBJ2-3 TRBV4-1 . TRBD2 TGCGCCAGCAGCCAAGGTCAACTAGCGGGGGGAGCAGATACGCAGTATTTT CASSQGQLAGGADTQYF
TRBJ2-2 TRBV15 . . TGTGCCACCAGCAGAGGACGGACTAAAGACACCGGGGAGCTGTTTTTT CATSRGRTKDTGELFF
TRBJ2-7 TRBV7-2 . . TGTGCCAGCAGCCCGGAGGCGGGACGGAGTACGAGGGAGCAGTACTTC CASSPEAGRSTREQYF
TRBJ2-7 TRBV27 . TRBD1 TGTGCCAGCAGCCTACAGGGGTCTCTCTACGAGCAGTACTTC CASSLQGSLYEQYF
TRBJ2-7 TRBV4-2 few . TGTGCCAGCAGCCAAGAGAGATGGTCCTCCCCGAACGAGCAGTACTTC CASSQERWSSPNEQYF
TRBJ2-1 TRBV12-5 once TRBD1 TGTGCTAGTGGTTTGGGGACAACAGGGGATTCCAACAATGAGCAGTTCTTC CASGLGTTGDSNNEQFF
TRBJ1-2 TRBV7-2 . TRBD1 TGTGCCAGCAGCTTAGTTACAGGGGGGAACTATGGCTACACCTTC CASSLVTGGNYGYTF
TRBJ2-3 TRBV13 . . TGTGCCAGCAGCTTAGCTAAAGATACGCAGTATTTT CASSLAKDTQYF
TRBJ2-3 TRBV5-1 . . TGCGCCAGCAGCTTGGCGGGGATCAAGGGCACAGATACGCAGTATTTT CASSLAGIKGTDTQYF
TRBJ2-1 TRBV5-4 . TRBD2 TGTGCCCGGGCGGGAGTGGTCTACAATGAGCAGTTCTTC CARAGVVYNEQFF
TRBJ1-2 TRBV19 . TRBD1 TGTGCCAGTAGTATGAGGGGGCGCAACTATGGCTACACCTTC CASSMRGRNYGYTF
TRBJ2-7 TRBV11-2 . . TGTGCCAGCAGCTTAGTTGGCGGGACGGGAACCTACGAGCAGTACTTC CASSLVGGTGTYEQYF
TRBJ1-3 TRBV11-2 . . TGTGCCAGCAGCTTAGATTACTCAGGAGGGTCTGGAAACACCATATATTTT CASSLDYSGGSGNTIYF
TRBJ1-2 TRBV18 . . TGTGCCAGCTCACCACTTGCTTCTGAGGGCTATGGCTACACCTTC CASSPLASEGYGYTF
TRBJ1-1 TRBV6-1 once TRBD1 TGTGCCAGCAGGCGACAGGGAGTGACTGAAGCTTTCTTT CASRRQGVTEAFF
TRBJ1-2 TRBV4-3 once . TGCGCCAGCAGCCAAGGGGAGAACTATGGCTACACCTTC CASSQGENYGYTF
TRBJ1-3 TRBV19 . . TGTGCCAGTAGTACGACAGCTCGCTCTGGAAACACCATATATTTT CASSTTARSGNTIYF
TRBJ2-2 TRBV7-8 once TRBD2 TGTGCCAGCAGTCGGACTAGCGGTACCGGGGAGCTGTTTTTT CASSRTSGTGELFF
TRBJ2-3 TRBV5-4 . TRBD2 TGTGCCAGCAGCTTGCAAGCGGGAGGTTTGACAGATACGCAGTATTTT CASSLQAGGLTDTQYF
TRBJ2-7 TRBV2 few . TGTGCCAGCAGTGAGACTAAACACGAGCAGTACTTC CASSETKHEQYF
TRBJ1-1 TRBV30 . . TGTGCCTGGACTACAGGGCGAACTGAAGCTTTCTTT CAWTTGRTEAFF
TRBJ2-1 TRBV9 . . TGTGCCAGCAGCGTAGCTAGCGCTCTCTACAATGAGCAGTTCTTC CASSVASALYNEQFF
TRBJ1-2 TRBV21-1 . . TGTGCCAGCAGCAATAAATGGAGGGGAATCGGCTACACCTTC CASSNKWRGIGYTF
TRBJ2-1 TRBV5-1 . . TGCGCCAGCAGCCAAGACAGGGCCGGGGGTGAGCAGTTCTTC CASSQDRAGGEQFF
TRBJ2-1 TRBV19 . TRBD2 TGTGCCAGTAGTCCGAATCGACTAGCGGGAGGGCAGCAGTTCTTC CASSPNRLAGGQQFF
TRBJ2-3 TRBV7-3 once . TGTGCCAGCAGCTCCCTCATCCAGGATACGCAGTATTTT CASSSLIQDTQYF
TRBJ1-4 TRBV28 . TRBD1 TGTGCCAGCAGTTTTGGCCAGGGGGCCCGTTGGGTAAAACTGTTTTTT CASSFGQGARWVKLFF
TRBJ2-5 TRBV19 . TRBD2 TGTGCCAGTAGCCTAGCGGGAGGGCTCTACAGAGGGGAGACCCAGTACTTC CASSLAGGLYRGETQYF
TRBJ2-3 TRBV7-3 . . TGTGCCAGCAGCTCGGTTAGAGATACGCAGTATTTT CASSSVRDTQYF
TRBJ2-3 TRBV7-9 . TRBD1 TGTGCCAGCAGCCTCACGGGGACAGCCTTCACAGATACGCAGTATTTT CASSLTGTAFTDTQYF
TRBJ2-5 TRBV28 . TRBD2 TGTGCCAGCAGTTTTTCTGGACTAGCGACTTGGAAGACCCAGTACTTC CASSFSGLATWKTQYF
TRBJ1-5 TRBV27 . . TGTGCCAGCAGTTTAACAGGCCTTATCAATCAGCCCCAGCATTTT CASSLTGLINQPQHF
TRBJ2-1 TRBV29-1 once TRBD2 TGCAGCCATACTAGCGGGAGGCCCTACGAGCAGTTCTTC CSHTSGRPYEQFF
TRBJ2-7 TRBV7-7 . TRBD1 TGTGCTAGCAGCTTGGGACAGGGGGGAGTCTACGAGCAGTACTTC CASSLGQGGVYEQYF
TRBJ2-1 TRBV9 . . TGTGCCAGCAGCCAAGCCAAGACTCGATCCTACAATGAGCAGTTCTTC CASSQAKTRSYNEQFF
TRBJ2-1 TRBV6-5 . TRBD2 TGTGCCAGCAGCTTGACTAGCGGGCAGTACAATGAGCAGTTCTTC CASSLTSGQYNEQFF
TRBJ2-2 TRBV9 . TRBD1 TGTGCCAGCAGCCCGAGGACAGGACAACGATGGACCGGGGAGCTGTTTTTT CASSPRTGQRWTGELFF
TRBJ1-2 TRBV28 . . TGTGCCAGCAAAATCAGTGGCGGCTATGGCTACACCTTC CASKISGGYGYTF
TRBJ2-3 TRBV18 . TRBD2 TGTGCCAGCTCACCAAGACTAGCGGGAGTAAGCACAGATACGCAGTATTTT CASSPRLAGVSTDTQYF
TRBJ2-1 TRBV7-9 . TRBD2 TGTGCCAGCAGCAGGGCCGGGAGGAGCTCCTACAATGAGCAGTTCTTC CASSRAGRSSYNEQFF
TRBJ2-1 TRBV10-1 . TRBD2 TGCGCCAGCAGAGGGCCGGGACTAGCAATTGAGCAGTTCTTC CASRGPGLAIEQFF
TRBJ2-1 TRBV4-2 . TRBD2 TGTGCCAGCAGCCAAGATTCCCTAGCGGGTGACTCCTACAATGAGCAGTTCTTC CASSQDSLAGDSYNEQFF
TRBJ2-1 TRBV28 . TRBD1 TGTGCCAGCAGTCGTCCCGGGACAGGGGGCAATGAGCAGTTCTTC CASSRPGTGGNEQFF